Shown below are 20 T cell receptor beta chains from a single sample sequenced in a study of blood T cell repertoires in COVID-19. Clones were sequenced by immunoSEQ multiplex PCR, and TCRdb holds only the in-frame ones, with some missing. The data show about 45,000 clones, 80% to 95% seen once. Input material: peripheral blood. These receptors all stem from a human donor in a cohort sampled during active COVID-19.

The J gene is TRBJ2-7, the V gene TRBV21-1; the table's D call of TRBD1 was not tested on the DNA. TRBV21-1 is listed as a pseudogene. This CDR3 has 15 residues. CDR3 DNA: TGTGCCAGCAGCAAACCGGGGACAGGGCGCTACGAGCAGTACTTC. Encoded protein: CASSKPGTGRYEQYF.

This clone was counted a single time. The chain recombines TRBV15 with TRBJ1-4; tentative D call: TRBD1 (5 bases). The CDR3 totals 16 residues. V was trimmed by 4 bases and J by 3 bases, leaving 15 bases between them. Germline CDR1 reads LNHNV; CDR2 reads YYDKDF (reference sequence). CDR3 protein: CATSKRGETPNEKLFF. The CDR3 region has the DNA TGTGCCACCAGCAAGCGGGGGGAGACTCCTAATGAAAAACTGTTTTTT.

The genes are TRBV7-2 and TRBJ1-3; weak D call: TRBD1 (6 bases). Deletions cut 3 bases from V and 4 bases from J, with 13 bases between. The germline V gene encodes CDR1 SGHTA and CDR2 FQGNSA. The CDR3 is 15 residues long. The CDR3 nucleotides are TGTGCCAGCAGCTTGAATCAGGGGTCCGGAAACACCATATATTTT. Translating it yields CASSLNQGSGNTIYF.

This rearrangement joins TRBV13 to TRBJ2-7, with D possibly being TRBD2 (5 bases). Trimming removed 2 bases from V and 5 bases from J, with 13 bases in between. Looked up from germline, CDR1 is PRHDT and CDR2 is FYEKMQ (reference sequence). The length of the CDR3 is 14 residues. CDR3 in DNA: TGTGCCAGCAGCTTAACCCTTGTAGCGCACGAGCAGTACTTC. It is translated as CASSLTLVAHEQYF.

The chain recombines TRBV5-1 with TRBJ2-3; 9 nucleotides align to TRBD2. Germline V gene data show CDR1 as SGHRS and CDR2 as YFSETQ. V lost 2 bases, J lost 6 bases, and 4 bases stayed unmatched. The CDR3 has 14 residues. The CDR3 DNA sequence: TGCGCCAGCAGCTTCCTAGCGGGACCGGATACGCAGTATTTT. Residues: CASSFLAGPDTQYF.

CDR3 in DNA: TGCGCCAGCAGCTCCGGGACAGGGGGTTCTGAGACCCAGTACTTC. It is translated as CASSSGTGGSETQYF. The chain links TRBV5-1 to TRBJ2-5, with 11 bases identical to TRBD1. The CDR3 is 15 amino acids. CDR1 SGHRS and CDR2 YFSETQ come from the germline V gene. Trimming at V came to 3 bases and at J to 5 bases, leaving 6 bases not matched to a gene.

The genes are TRBV24-1 and TRBJ2-3; 12 nucleotides agree with TRBD2. The germline V gene has CDR1 KGHDR and CDR2 SFDVKD. J gave up 8 bases and V 9 bases, and 5 bases lay outside the gene matches. The CDR3 totals 13 residues. The CDR3 region is CATQTSGGATQYF. The CDR3 nucleotides are TGTGCCACCCAGACTAGCGGGGGAGCTACGCAGTATTTT.

This clone was observed a single time. This chain joins TRBV2 and TRBJ2-3, with 8 bases that match TRBD2. V lost 9 bases to trimming and J lost 2 bases; unmatched junction nucleotides: 7. From germline, CDR1 is SNHLY and CDR2 FYNNEI. The CDR3 has 14 amino acids. CDR3 amino acids: CASRLAPLTDTQYF. CDR3 sequence (DNA): TGTGCCAGTAGACTAGCGCCACTCACAGATACGCAGTATTTT.

This clone was recorded only once. The chain employs TRBV6-5 and TRBJ2-1; TRBD1 might be the D (6 bases). The germline V and J ends were trimmed by 5 bases and 2 bases, with 13 bases remaining between them. CDR1 is MNHEY, CDR2 SVGAGI, per germline. This CDR3 comprises 15 residues. This CDR3 reads CASSPDRGAYNEQFF. The CDR3 DNA follows: TGTGCCAGCAGTCCGGACAGAGGGGCCTACAATGAGCAGTTCTTC.

The V and J genes are TRBV7-2 and TRBJ1-1; D uncertain. This CDR3 has 14 residues. Trimming removed 2 bases from V and 5 bases from J, with 12 bases in between. Germline CDR1 and CDR2: SGHTA and FQGNSA. CDR3 sequence reads: CASSLSLVRTEAFF. In DNA form, the CDR3 reads TGTGCCAGCAGCTTATCCCTAGTAAGGACTGAAGCTTTCTTT.

This chain links TRBV24-1 with TRBJ2-2; 8 bases agree with TRBD1. The CDR3 loop spans 16 amino acids. The germline V gene encodes CDR1 KGHDR and CDR2 SFDVKD. J gave up 3 bases and V 3 bases, and 5 bases lay outside the gene matches. The CDR3 protein is CATSDLGQGYTGELFF. Here the CDR3 DNA reads TGTGCCACCAGTGATCTCGGACAGGGCTACACCGGGGAGCTGTTTTTT.

The chain couples TRBV10-3 to TRBJ2-3; unclear D gene. The length of the CDR3 is 15 residues. Germline CDR1 and CDR2: ENHRY and SYGVKD. Trimming removed 0 bases from V and 6 bases from J, with 13 bases in between. The CDR3 sequence: CAISESRAGLDTQYF. CDR3 in DNA: TGTGCCATCAGTGAGTCGAGAGCCGGGTTGGATACGCAGTATTTT.

This sequence joins TRBV6-2 or TRBV6-3 and TRBJ2-7; TRBD1 matches 9 bases. Germline loops: CDR1 MNHEY, CDR2 SVGEGT. The CDR3 sequence is 15 residues long. The V segment lost 4 bases and the J segment 3 bases; nucleotides outside the gene matches: 7. The CDR3 reads CASSLTGTGFYEQYF. In DNA, the CDR3 is TGTGCCAGCAGTTTGACCGGGACAGGGTTCTACGAGCAGTACTTC.

The chain employs TRBV18 and TRBJ2-1, with 10 bases identical to TRBD2. The germline CDR1 and CDR2 sequences are KGHSH and LQKENI. With 3 bases clipped from V and 8 bases from J, the junction kept 4 bases outside the gene matches. The CDR3 consists of 14 residues. The CDR3 DNA follows: TGTGCCAGCTCACCTTTTCTAGCGGGGGATGAGCAGTTCTTC. Its translation is CASSPFLAGDEQFF. Supplemented by reference TRBV18 and TRBJ2-1, the full variable domain reads NAGVMQNPRHLVRRRGQEARLRCSPMKGHSHVYWYRQLPEEGLKFMVYLQKENIIDESGMPKERFSAEFPKEGPSILRIQQVVRGDSAAYFCASSPFLAGDEQFFGPGTRLTVL.

The J gene is TRBJ2-7, the V gene TRBV4-3, with D maybe TRBD1 (6 bases). This CDR3 has 15 residues. From germline, CDR1 is LGHNA and CDR2 YSLEER. Trimming cost V 8 bases and J 2 bases, with 19 bases left between them. The CDR3 DNA is TGCGCCAGCGCCCCTGGTACAGGGTTGACCTACGAGCAGTACTTC. Translating gives CASAPGTGLTYEQYF.

The V call is TRBV27, the J call TRBJ1-6; possibly TRBD1 for D (6 bases). The CDR3 has 15 amino acids. Trimming removed 5 bases at V and 6 bases at J, with 14 bases between. Germline values: CDR1 MNHEY, CDR2 SMNVEV (reference sequence). The CDR3 reads CASSIRGGRNSPLHF. In nucleotides, the CDR3 is TGTGCCAGCAGTATCCGGGGGGGGCGTAATTCACCCCTCCACTTT.

The chain couples TRBV19 to TRBJ1-2, with D uncertain. CDR3 length: 12 amino acids. Looked up from germline, CDR1 is LNHDA and CDR2 is SQIVND (reference sequence). Trimming cost V 11 bases and J 4 bases, with 14 bases left between them. CDR3: CALPWTIYGYTF. The CDR3 nucleotides are TGTGCCTTACCGTGGACTATCTATGGCTACACCTTC.

The CDR3 bases are TGTGCTAGTGGTTTGGTATTAAGGACCCGACAGGGGGTGCCTAGTGGCTACACCTTC. It is translated as CASGLVLRTRQGVPSGYTF. The genes are TRBV12-5 and TRBJ1-2; 9 bases map to TRBD1. The germline V gene has CDR1 LGHNT and CDR2 FRNRAP. CDR3 length: 19 residues. The V segment lost 0 bases and the J segment 7 bases; nucleotides outside the gene matches: 18.

This rearrangement joins TRBV29-1 to TRBJ2-1; D is perhaps TRBD2 (6 bases). The CDR3 loop spans 13 amino acids. The V end was cut by 6 bases, the J end by 0 bases, with 9 bases between. In germline, CDR1 is SQVTM, CDR2 ANQGSEA. For the CDR3, the DNA is TGCAGCGTGGGGCGGGACTCCTACAATGAGCAGTTCTTC. Its protein product is CSVGRDSYNEQFF.

The chain links TRBV3-1 (or the pseudogene TRBV3-2) to TRBJ2-5, with 8 bases aligning to TRBD2. The CDR3 loop spans 16 amino acids. The V gene end was trimmed by 3 bases and the J gene end by 1 base; junction bases not matched to a gene: 7. The germline V gene has CDR1 LGHDT and CDR2 YNNKEL (reference sequence). CDR3 in amino acids: CASSHFPAGAQETQYF. The CDR3 DNA reads TGTGCCAGCAGCCACTTTCCAGCGGGGGCCCAAGAGACCCAGTACTTC.